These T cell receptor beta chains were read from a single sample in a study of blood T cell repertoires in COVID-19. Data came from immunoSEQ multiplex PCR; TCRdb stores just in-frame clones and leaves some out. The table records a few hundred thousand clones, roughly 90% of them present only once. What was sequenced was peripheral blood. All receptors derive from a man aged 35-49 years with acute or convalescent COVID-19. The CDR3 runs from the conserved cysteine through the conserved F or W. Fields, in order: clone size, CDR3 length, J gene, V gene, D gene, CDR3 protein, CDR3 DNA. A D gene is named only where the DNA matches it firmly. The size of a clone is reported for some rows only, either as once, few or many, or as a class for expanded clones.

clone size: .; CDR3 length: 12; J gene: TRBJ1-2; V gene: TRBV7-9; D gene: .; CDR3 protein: CATRSEQNGYTF; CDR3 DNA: TGTGCCACCAGATCGGAGCAGAATGGCTACACCTTC
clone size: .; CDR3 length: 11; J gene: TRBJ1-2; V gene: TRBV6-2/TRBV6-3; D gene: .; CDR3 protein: CASSYSDGYTF; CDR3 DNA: TGTGCCAGCAGTTACTCCGATGGCTACACCTTC
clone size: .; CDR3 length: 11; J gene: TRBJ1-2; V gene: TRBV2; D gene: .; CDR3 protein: CASSDGGGYTF; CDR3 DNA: TGTGCCAGCAGTGACGGGGGTGGCTACACCTTC
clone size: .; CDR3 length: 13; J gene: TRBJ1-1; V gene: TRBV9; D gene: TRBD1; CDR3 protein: CASSRQGNTEAFF; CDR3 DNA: TGTGCCAGCAGTCGACAGGGGAACACTGAAGCTTTCTTT
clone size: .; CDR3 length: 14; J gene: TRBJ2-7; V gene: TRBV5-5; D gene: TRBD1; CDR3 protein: CASSPFGTVYEQYF; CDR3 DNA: TGTGCCAGCAGCCCGTTCGGGACAGTCTACGAGCAGTACTTC
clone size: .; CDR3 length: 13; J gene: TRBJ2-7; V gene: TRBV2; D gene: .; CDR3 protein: CASSEPSVYEQYF; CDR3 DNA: TGTGCCAGCAGTGAACCTAGTGTGTACGAGCAGTACTTC
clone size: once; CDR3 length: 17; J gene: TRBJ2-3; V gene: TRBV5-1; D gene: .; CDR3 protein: CASSDTSPGVDTDTQYF; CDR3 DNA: TGCGCCAGCAGCGACACCAGCCCCGGCGTAGACACAGATACGCAGTATTTT
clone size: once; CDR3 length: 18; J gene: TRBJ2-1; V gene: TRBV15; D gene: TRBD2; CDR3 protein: CATSFGASGRSSYNEQFF; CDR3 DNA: TGTGCCACCAGCTTCGGGGCCAGCGGGAGAAGCTCCTACAATGAGCAGTTCTTC
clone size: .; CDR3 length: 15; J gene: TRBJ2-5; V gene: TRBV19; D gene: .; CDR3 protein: CASSIGGQEQETQYF; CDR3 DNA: TGTGCCAGTAGTATAGGAGGGCAGGAGCAAGAGACCCAGTACTTC
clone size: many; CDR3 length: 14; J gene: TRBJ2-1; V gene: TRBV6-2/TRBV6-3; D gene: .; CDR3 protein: CASSYLTGSHEQFF; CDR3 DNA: TGTGCCAGCAGTTATCTAACAGGATCCCATGAGCAGTTCTTC
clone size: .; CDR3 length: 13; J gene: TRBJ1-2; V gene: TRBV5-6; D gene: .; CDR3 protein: CASSLGGNYGYTF; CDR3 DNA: TGTGCCAGCAGCTTGGGAGGGAACTATGGCTACACCTTC
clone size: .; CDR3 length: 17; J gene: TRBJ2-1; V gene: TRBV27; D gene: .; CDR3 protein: CASSFFGRGQTYNEQFF; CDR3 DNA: TGTGCCAGCAGTTTCTTTGGGCGGGGGCAAACCTACAATGAGCAGTTCTTC
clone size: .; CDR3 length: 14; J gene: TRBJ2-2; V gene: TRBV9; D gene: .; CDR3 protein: CASTQGTSTGELFF; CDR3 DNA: TGTGCCAGCACGCAGGGAACGAGCACCGGGGAGCTGTTTTTT
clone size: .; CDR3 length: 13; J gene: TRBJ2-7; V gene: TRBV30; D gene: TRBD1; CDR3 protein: CAWGQGAPGEQYF; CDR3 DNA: TGTGCCTGGGGACAGGGGGCGCCGGGCGAGCAGTACTTC
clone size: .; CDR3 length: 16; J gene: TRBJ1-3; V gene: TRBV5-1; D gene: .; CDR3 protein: CASSLAQGRRGNTIYF; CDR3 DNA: TGCGCCAGCAGCTTGGCCCAGGGAAGGCGTGGAAACACCATATATTTT
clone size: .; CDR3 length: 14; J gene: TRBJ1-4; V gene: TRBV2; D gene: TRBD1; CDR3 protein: CASSENRGDEKLFF; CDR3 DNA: TGTGCCAGCAGTGAAAACAGGGGGGATGAAAAACTGTTTTTT
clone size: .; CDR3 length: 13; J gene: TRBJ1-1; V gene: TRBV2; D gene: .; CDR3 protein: CASRYRVSAEAFF; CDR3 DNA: TGTGCCAGCAGGTACAGGGTGTCGGCTGAAGCTTTCTTT
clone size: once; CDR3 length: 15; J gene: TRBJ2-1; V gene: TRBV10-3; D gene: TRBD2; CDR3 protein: CATGRETYSYNEQFF; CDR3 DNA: TGTGCCACTGGGCGGGAGACTTACTCCTACAATGAGCAGTTCTTC
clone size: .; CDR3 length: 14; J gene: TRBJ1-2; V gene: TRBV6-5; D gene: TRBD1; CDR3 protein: CASSADRGRRGYTF; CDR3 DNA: TGTGCCAGCAGCGCCGACAGGGGGCGTAGGGGCTACACCTTC
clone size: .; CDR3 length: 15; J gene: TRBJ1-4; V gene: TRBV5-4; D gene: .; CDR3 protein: CASSLALGAGEKLFF; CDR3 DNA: TGTGCCAGCAGCTTGGCGTTAGGGGCCGGTGAAAAACTGTTTTTT
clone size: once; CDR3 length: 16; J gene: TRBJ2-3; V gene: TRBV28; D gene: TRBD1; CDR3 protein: CASRPPTGLGTDTQYF; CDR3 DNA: TGTGCCAGCAGACCTCCGACAGGGTTGGGCACAGATACGCAGTATTTT
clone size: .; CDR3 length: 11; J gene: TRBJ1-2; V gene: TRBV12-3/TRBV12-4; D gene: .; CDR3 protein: CASSLSGGYTF; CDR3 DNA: TGTGCCAGCAGTCTCTCGGGTGGCTACACCTTC
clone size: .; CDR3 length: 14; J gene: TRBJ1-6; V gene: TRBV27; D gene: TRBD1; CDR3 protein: CASLKQGYNSPLHF; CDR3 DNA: TGTGCCAGCCTTAAACAGGGGTATAATTCACCCCTCCACTTT
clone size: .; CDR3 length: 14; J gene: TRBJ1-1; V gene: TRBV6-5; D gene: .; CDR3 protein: CASSYQGSMPEAFF; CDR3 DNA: TGTGCCAGCAGTTACCAGGGTTCAATGCCTGAAGCTTTCTTT
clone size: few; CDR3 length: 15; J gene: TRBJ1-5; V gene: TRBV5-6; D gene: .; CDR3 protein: CASSWRGVSNQPQHF; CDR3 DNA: TGTGCCAGCAGCTGGAGGGGTGTTAGCAATCAGCCCCAGCATTTT
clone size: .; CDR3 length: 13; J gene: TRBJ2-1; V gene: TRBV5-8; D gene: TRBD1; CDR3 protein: CASSEDRGNEQFF; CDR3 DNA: TGTGCCAGCAGTGAGGACAGGGGCAATGAGCAGTTCTTC
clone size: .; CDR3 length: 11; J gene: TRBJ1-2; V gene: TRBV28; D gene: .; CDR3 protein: CASLGVRGYTF; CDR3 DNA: TGTGCCAGCCTAGGGGTGCGAGGCTACACCTTC
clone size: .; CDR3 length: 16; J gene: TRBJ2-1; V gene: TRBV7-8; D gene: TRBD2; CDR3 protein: CASSLTAGGPYNEQFF; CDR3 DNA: TGTGCCAGCAGCTTAACCGCGGGGGGGCCTTACAATGAGCAGTTCTTC
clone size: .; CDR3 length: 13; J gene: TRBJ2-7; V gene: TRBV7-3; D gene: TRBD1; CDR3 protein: CASSPRDRDEQYF; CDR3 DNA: TGTGCCAGCAGTCCCCGGGACAGGGACGAGCAGTACTTC
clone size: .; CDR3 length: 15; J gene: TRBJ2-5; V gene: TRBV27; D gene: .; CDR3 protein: CASSWSRGPQETQYF; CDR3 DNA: TGTGCCAGCAGTTGGTCGCGGGGGCCCCAAGAGACCCAGTACTTC
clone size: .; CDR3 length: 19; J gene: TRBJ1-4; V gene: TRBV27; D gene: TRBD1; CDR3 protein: CASSLSTPHRGRVLEKLFF; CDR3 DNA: TGTGCCAGCAGTTTATCGACCCCCCACAGGGGTCGTGTCCTTGAAAAACTGTTTTTT
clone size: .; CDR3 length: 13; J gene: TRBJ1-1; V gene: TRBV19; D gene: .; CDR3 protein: CASSTVGSTEAFF; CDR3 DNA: TGTGCCAGCAGCACGGTCGGGAGCACTGAAGCTTTCTTT
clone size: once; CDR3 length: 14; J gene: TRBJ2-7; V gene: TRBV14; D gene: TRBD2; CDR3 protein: CASSPTSGKYEQYF; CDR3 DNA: TGTGCCAGCAGCCCTACTAGCGGGAAGTACGAGCAGTACTTC
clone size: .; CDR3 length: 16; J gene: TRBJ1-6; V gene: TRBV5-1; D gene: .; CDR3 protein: CASSFGGNSYNSPLHF; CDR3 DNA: TGCGCCAGCAGCTTCGGAGGGAACAGTTATAATTCACCCCTCCACTTT
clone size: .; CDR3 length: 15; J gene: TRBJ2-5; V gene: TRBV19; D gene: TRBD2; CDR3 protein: CASSGGTGREETQYF; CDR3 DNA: TGTGCCAGTAGTGGGGGAACGGGGAGGGAAGAGACCCAGTACTTC
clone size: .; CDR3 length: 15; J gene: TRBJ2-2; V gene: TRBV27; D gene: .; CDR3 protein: CASSLRETNTGELFF; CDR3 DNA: TGTGCCAGCAGTTTAAGGGAGACGAACACCGGGGAGCTGTTTTTT
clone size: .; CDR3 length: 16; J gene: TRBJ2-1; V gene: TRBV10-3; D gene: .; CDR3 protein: CAISEYSAGSGNEQFF; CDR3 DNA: TGTGCCATCAGTGAGTATAGTGCTGGGTCAGGCAATGAGCAGTTCTTC
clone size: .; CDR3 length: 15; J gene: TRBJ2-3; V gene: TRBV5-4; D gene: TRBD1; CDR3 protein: CASSGRTGKEDTQYF; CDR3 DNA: TGTGCCAGCAGCGGAAGGACAGGGAAGGAAGATACGCAGTATTTT
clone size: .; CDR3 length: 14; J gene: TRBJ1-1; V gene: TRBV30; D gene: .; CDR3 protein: CAWSVYREYTEAFF; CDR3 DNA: TGTGCCTGGAGTGTATATCGGGAGTACACTGAAGCTTTCTTT
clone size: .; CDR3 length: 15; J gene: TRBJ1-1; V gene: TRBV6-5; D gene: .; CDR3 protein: CASSYGPEGYTEAFF; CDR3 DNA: TGTGCCAGCAGTTACGGTCCGGAGGGGTACACTGAAGCTTTCTTT
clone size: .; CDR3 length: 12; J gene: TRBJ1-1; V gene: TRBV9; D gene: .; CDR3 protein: CASSAGATEAFF; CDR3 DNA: TGTGCCAGCAGCGCAGGGGCAACTGAAGCTTTCTTT
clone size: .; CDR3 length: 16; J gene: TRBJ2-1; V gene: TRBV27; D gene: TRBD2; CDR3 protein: CASSLVTSGNGNEQFF; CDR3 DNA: TGTGCCAGCAGTTTAGTGACTAGCGGGAATGGTAATGAGCAGTTCTTC
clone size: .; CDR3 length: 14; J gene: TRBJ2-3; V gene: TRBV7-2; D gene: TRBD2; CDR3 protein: CASSLSGSTDTQYF; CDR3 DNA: TGTGCCAGCAGCTTAAGCGGGAGTACAGATACGCAGTATTTT
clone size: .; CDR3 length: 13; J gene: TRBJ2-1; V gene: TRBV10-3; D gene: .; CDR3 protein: CATTNRENNEQFF; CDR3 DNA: TGTGCCACCACCAACCGGGAGAACAATGAGCAGTTCTTC
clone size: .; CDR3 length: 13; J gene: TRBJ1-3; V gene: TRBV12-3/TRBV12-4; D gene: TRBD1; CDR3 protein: CANRGSSGNTIYF; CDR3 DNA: TGTGCCAACAGGGGGAGCTCAGGAAACACCATATATTTT
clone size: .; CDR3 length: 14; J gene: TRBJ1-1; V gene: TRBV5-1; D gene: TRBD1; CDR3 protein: CASTLGTANTEAFF; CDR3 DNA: TGCGCCAGCACTCTGGGGACAGCGAACACTGAAGCTTTCTTT
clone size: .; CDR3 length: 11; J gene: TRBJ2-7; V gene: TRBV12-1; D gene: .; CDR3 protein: CASSPEGLPYF; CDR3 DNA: TGTGCCAGCAGCCCTGAGGGACTCCCGTACTTC
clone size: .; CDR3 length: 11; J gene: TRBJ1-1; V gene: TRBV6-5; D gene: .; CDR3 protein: CASGRLGRAFF; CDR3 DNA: TGTGCCAGCGGGAGGTTGGGAAGGGCTTTCTTT
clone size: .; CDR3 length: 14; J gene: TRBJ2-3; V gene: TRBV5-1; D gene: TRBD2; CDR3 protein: CASSPQRETDTQYF; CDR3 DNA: TGCGCCAGCAGCCCCCAGCGGGAGACTGATACGCAGTATTTT
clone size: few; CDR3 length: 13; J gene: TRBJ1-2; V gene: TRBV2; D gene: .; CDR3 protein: CASTKTANYGYTF; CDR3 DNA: TGTGCCAGCACCAAAACAGCTAACTATGGCTACACCTTC
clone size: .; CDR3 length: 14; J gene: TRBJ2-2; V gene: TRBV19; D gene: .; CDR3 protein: CASSIIEATGELFF; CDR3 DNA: TGTGCCAGTAGTATTATTGAAGCGACCGGGGAGCTGTTTTTT
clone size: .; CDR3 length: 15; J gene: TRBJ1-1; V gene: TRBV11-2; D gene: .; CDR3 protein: CASSPNTPANTEAFF; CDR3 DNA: TGTGCCAGCAGCCCTAATACCCCTGCGAACACTGAAGCTTTCTTT
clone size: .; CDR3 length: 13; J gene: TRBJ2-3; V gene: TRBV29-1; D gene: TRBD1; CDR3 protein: CSVHRTGTDTQYF; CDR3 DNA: TGCAGCGTCCATCGGACAGGGACAGATACGCAGTATTTT